The 20 T cell receptor beta chains listed next were all sequenced from one sample in a study of PD-1 blockade in classical Hodgkin lymphoma. Sequenced by immunoSEQ multiplex PCR; TCRdb stores in-frame clones only, minus some. The sample carries roughly 16,000 clones, over 80% recorded once. Every patient experienced relapse after autologous stem cell transplantation, and brentuximab vedotin exposure varied. The starting material was peripheral blood mononuclear cells (PBMCs), obtained before the second cycle of nivolumab. These receptors came from a human donor with classical Hodgkin lymphoma.

The rearrangement links TRBV19 to TRBJ2-5; TRBD2 matches at 13 bases. The V gene end was trimmed by 10 bases and the J gene end by 2 bases; junction bases not matched to a gene: 4. The CDR3 contains 14 residues. Germline V CDR1 and CDR2: LNHDA, SQIVND (reference sequence). The CDR3 DNA reads as TGTGCCACGGGACTAGCGGGGACACAAGAGACCCAGTACTTC. The encoded protein is CATGLAGTQETQYF.

V and J are TRBV11-2 and TRBJ2-7; 7 bases align to TRBD1. The V and J ends lost 5 bases and 4 bases, in that order; junction bases with no gene match: 8. This CDR3 comprises 14 residues. Germline V gives CDR1 SGHAT, CDR2 FQNNGV. The CDR3 DNA reads TGTGCCAGCAGCCCACGGACAGGTGAATACGAGCAGTACTTC. Its protein is CASSPRTGEYEQYF.

A remark on this clone: A read error may produce the germline difference seen at one junction end. This rearrangement joins TRBV7-3 to TRBJ1-2; the D is unclear. Germline values: CDR1 SGHTA, CDR2 FQGTGA. CDR3 length: 16 residues. The DNA of the CDR3 is TGCGCCAGCAGCCAAGATCTCTCTGGCAGCCGGGCCGGCTACACCTTC. Amino acid sequence: CASSQDLSGSRAGYTF. The full variable domain, completed using reference TRBV7-3 and TRBJ1-2, is GAGVSQTPSNKVTEKGKYVELRCDPISGHTALYWYRQSLGQGPEFLIYFQGTGAADDSGLPNDRFFAVRPEGSVSTLKIQRTERGDSAVYLCASSQDLSGSRAGYTFGSGTRLTVV.

This clone has only a few counts. In DNA form, the CDR3 reads TGTGCCAGTAGTATAGAGTTGGCCTACAATCAGCCCCAGCATTTT. Its translation is CASSIELAYNQPQHF. The chain uses TRBV19 and TRBJ1-5; no firm D call. This CDR3 is built from 15 residues. V lost 0 bases and J lost 3, with 9 bases in between. Germline V gene sequence: CDR1 LNHDA, CDR2 SQIVND (reference sequence).

The V gene is TRBV2, the J gene TRBJ1-2; D call uncertain. The CDR3 spans 10 residues. Germline V CDR1 and CDR2: SNHLY, FYNNEI. The V end was cut by 3 bases, the J end by 9 bases, with 5 bases between. Here the CDR3 DNA reads TGTGCCAGCAGTGAGGCCCGCTACACCTTC. Amino acids: CASSEARYTF.

Here the CDR3 DNA reads TGTGCCAGCAGGGAGGAGGCCTACGAGCAGTACTTC. It specifies CASREEAYEQYF. The J gene is TRBJ2-7, the V gene TRBV2; D possibly corresponds to TRBD2 (5 bases). V lost 6 bases, J lost 2 bases, and 8 bases lay in between. The CDR3 spans 12 residues. Per germline, CDR1 SNHLY and CDR2 FYNNEI.

The chain is built from TRBV5-4 and TRBJ2-5; TRBD2 matches at 9 bases. This CDR3 contains 15 residues. After removal of 1 base from V and 7 bases from J, the junction contained 8 bases not matched to a gene. The germline V gene encodes CDR1 SGHNT and CDR2 YYREEE (reference sequence). The CDR3 DNA is TGTGCCAGCAGCTTGTCTAGCGGGGATATACGGACCCAGTACTTC. The encoded protein is CASSLSSGDIRTQYF.

The rearrangement joins TRBV30 to TRBJ2-7, with 7 bases that match TRBD1. V shed 3 bases and J 8 bases; nucleotides not matched to a gene: 13. There are 14 residues in the CDR3. Germline V gene sequence: CDR1 GTSNPN, CDR2 SVGIG (reference sequence). The CDR3 here is CAWSDLTGLGKQYF. DNA for the CDR3: TGTGCCTGGAGCGATCTGACAGGGTTGGGGAAGCAGTACTTC.

This chain uses TRBV10-3 with TRBJ2-7, with D possibly matching TRBD2 (6 bases). There are 13 residues in the CDR3. With 5 bases removed from V and 4 bases from J, the gap between germline ends came to 12 bases. In germline, CDR1 is ENHRY, CDR2 SYGVKD. The CDR3 protein is CAISPSGEYEQYF. DNA of the CDR3: TGTGCCATCAGTCCTTCGGGAGAATACGAGCAGTACTTC.

The chain joins TRBV6-1 to TRBJ1-4, with a tentative D call TRBD1 (5 bases). V was shortened by 4 bases and J by 8 bases, with 14 bases between the two germline ends. The CDR3 spans 14 residues. CDR1 and CDR2 (germline): MNHNS, SASEGT. The CDR3 protein is CASSAYRWNEKLFF. CDR3 sequence (DNA): TGTGCCAGCAGTGCGTACAGGTGGAACGAAAAACTGTTTTTT.

The CDR3 sequence is CASTLLDRSYGYTF. The CDR3 DNA is TGTGCCAGCACCCTGCTAGACAGGTCCTATGGCTACACCTTC. V gene TRBV7-9 combines with J gene TRBJ1-2, with D tentatively TRBD1 (6 bases). The germline V gene encodes CDR1 SEHNR and CDR2 FQNEAQ (reference sequence). The CDR3 has 14 amino acids. The ends were cut back, 7 bases at V and 4 bases at J, with 16 bases in the middle.

This clone appeared a few times. The V gene is TRBV4-1, the J gene TRBJ1-5; maybe TRBD1 (5 bases). Germline CDR1 reads MGHRA; CDR2 reads YSYEKL. V gave up 1 base and J gave up 3 bases, with 16 bases separating them. The CDR3 length is 17 residues. CDR3: CASSQGTLGRPNQPQHF. The CDR3 DNA sequence: TGCGCCAGCAGCCAAGGGACACTCGGTAGGCCCAATCAGCCCCAGCATTTT.

V and J are TRBV19 and TRBJ1-2; D gene unclear. The germline V and J ends were trimmed by 0 bases and 2 bases, with 7 bases remaining between them. Germline V gene lookup returns CDR1 LNHDA and CDR2 SQIVND (reference sequence). CDR3 length: 14 residues. In nucleotides, the CDR3 is TGTGCCAGTAGTATAGAACTGGGGAACTATGGCTACACCTTC. Protein product: CASSIELGNYGYTF. Filled out from reference TRBV19 and TRBJ1-2, the complete variable domain reads DGGITQSPKYLFRKEGQNVTLSCEQNLNHDAMYWYRQDPGQGLRLIYYSQIVNDFQKGDIAEGYSVSREKKESFPLTVTSAQKNPTAFYLCASSIELGNYGYTFGSGTRLTVV.

This chain connects TRBV19 to TRBJ2-4, with a tentative D call TRBD2 (6 bases). The CDR3 has 15 residues. CDR1 and CDR2 from the germline V gene are LNHDA and SQIVND (reference sequence). Trimming cost V 5 bases and J 0 bases, with 11 bases left between them. In DNA form, the CDR3 reads TGTGCCAGTAGTGGGGCGGGACTAGCCAAAAACATTCAGTACTTC. Its protein is CASSGAGLAKNIQYF.

The CDR3 is CASSPSYNEQFF. The DNA for the CDR3 is TGTGCCAGCAGCCCTAGCTACAATGAGCAGTTCTTC. The V and J genes are TRBV27 and TRBJ2-1; D gene unclear. The CDR3 runs 12 residues. The germline V and J ends were trimmed by 6 bases and 3 bases, with 6 bases remaining between them. The germline CDR1 and CDR2 sequences are MNHEY and SMNVEV (reference sequence).

The rearrangement uses TRBV10-1 and TRBJ1-4, with D hard to call. Germline V gives CDR1 WNHNN, CDR2 SYGVQD (reference sequence). The CDR3 runs to 13 residues. V lost 5 bases to trimming and J lost 3 bases, with 7 bases between them. CDR3 residues: CASSSDPNEKLFF. The CDR3 DNA reads TGCGCCAGCAGTTCCGACCCTAATGAAAAACTGTTTTTT.

This clone has only one observation. V gene TRBV4-1 combines with J gene TRBJ1-3, with D unresolved. Germline assignment: CDR1 MGHRA and CDR2 YSYEKL. The V and J ends lost 1 base and 4 bases respectively, with 5 bases between them. This CDR3 region has 13 residues. Written as DNA, the CDR3 is TGCGCCAGCAGCCAAGGGGAAGGAAACACCATATATTTT. Amino acids: CASSQGEGNTIYF.

This chain joins TRBV5-1 and TRBJ2-1; 8 nucleotides align to TRBD2. Germline V gene sequence: CDR1 SGHRS, CDR2 YFSETQ. V lost 0 bases, J lost 7 bases, and 3 bases stayed unmatched. CDR3 size: 14 residues. In DNA, the CDR3 is TGCGCCAGCAGCTTGGGGACTAGCCATAATGAGCAGTTCTTC. It is translated as CASSLGTSHNEQFF.

The chain joins TRBV4-1 to TRBJ1-6, with 9 bases identical to TRBD1. The CDR3 has 16 residues. Germline V gene sequence: CDR1 MGHRA, CDR2 YSYEKL. The J segment lost 6 bases and the V segment lost 6 bases, leaving 9 bases of the junction unmatched. CDR3 bases: TGCGCCAGCAGTCGCTTGGGACAGGGCCGTAATTCACCCCTCCACTTT. Its protein product is CASSRLGQGRNSPLHF.

Written as DNA, the CDR3 is TGTGCCGTTCTTTCGGAGCGGGAGCTTCGAGAGCAGTACTTC. It encodes CAVLSERELREQYF. The gene calls are TRBV10-3 and TRBJ2-7; TRBD2 matches at 8 bases. This CDR3 comprises 14 residues. J lost 7 bases, V lost 11 bases, and 16 bases had no gene match. Germline-derived CDR1 and CDR2 are ENHRY and SYGVKD.